The T cell receptor (beta chain) described here comes from a study of radiation and T cells in renal cell carcinoma. The assay was immunoSEQ multiplex PCR, and TCRdb's table has in-frame clones only and misses some. The table has 87,000 or so clones, roughly 90% seen once. Germline V gives CDR1 SGHRS, CDR2 YFSETQ. The CDR3 extends over 14 amino acids. After removal of 4 bases from V and 5 bases from J, the junction contained 5 bases not matched to a gene. This sample's time point: baseline pretreatment blood. This sample's treatment: 15 Gy SBRT to primary tumor, nephrectomy 4 weeks later. Sequenced here: blood, sampled from a patient whose treatment included radiotherapy and nephrectomy. The chain is built from TRBV5-1 and TRBJ2-7, with 11 bases that match TRBD1. The clonotype originates from a man aged 45-65 years with renal cell carcinoma. The CDR3 sequence is CASSDRTGGDEQYF. For the CDR3, the DNA is TGCGCCAGCAGCGATCGGACAGGGGGCGACGAGCAGTACTTC. The whole variable domain, filled in from reference TRBV5-1 and TRBJ2-7, reads KAGVTQTPRYLIKTRGQQVTLSCSPISGHRSVSWYQQTPGQGLQFLFEYFSETQRNKGNFPGRFSGRQFSNSRSEMNVSTLELGDSALYLCASSDRTGGDEQYFGPGTRLTVT.